The 27 T cell receptor beta chains reported below all come from one sample, sequenced in a study of control samples from healthy donors and cancer patients. The data were produced by immunoSEQ multiplex PCR, yet TCRdb's version contains in-frame clones alone and is incomplete. This table holds about 150,000 clones, 88% found once. Sequenced sample: blood. These receptors all stem from a man aged 18 to 30 in good health.

The J gene is TRBJ1-1, the V gene TRBV7-2; D not resolved. This CDR3 comprises 13 residues. Trimming left V 4 bases short and J 1 base short, with 7 bases between. Germline V gene data show CDR1 as SGHTA and CDR2 as FQGNSA. The CDR3 reads CASSSRRNTEAFF. CDR3 nucleotide sequence: TGTGCCAGCAGCTCCCGGCGGAACACTGAAGCTTTCTTT. The variable domain in full, completed from reference TRBV7-2 and TRBJ1-1, reads GAGVSQSPSNKVTEKGKDVELRCDPISGHTALYWYRQSLGQGLEFLIYFQGNSAPDKSGLPSDRFSAERTGGSVSTLTIQRTQQEDSAVYLCASSSRRNTEAFFGQGTRLTVV.

The chain employs TRBV7-8 and TRBJ1-6, with 9 bases matching TRBD1. The CDR3 sequence is 18 residues long. Germline V CDR1 and CDR2: SGHVS, FQNEAQ. Germline trimming cut 2 bases from V and 5 bases from J; bases unmatched to any gene: 10. In DNA form, the CDR3 reads TGTGCCAGCAGCTTACTATCGGGACAGGGTATCCATAATTCACCCCTCCACTTT. As protein: CASSLLSGQGIHNSPLHF.

This clone came up a few times. J is TRBJ2-7 and V is TRBV11-3; D is possibly TRBD1 (6 bases). CDR3 length equals 13 residues. The V end was cut by 4 bases, the J end by 3 bases, with 10 bases between. Germline V gene lookup returns CDR1 SGHNT and CDR2 YENEEA. This chain's CDR3 is CASSSQGSYEQYF. The DNA for the CDR3 is TGTGCCAGCAGCTCACAGGGCAGCTACGAGCAGTACTTC.

This sequence joins TRBV3-1 (or the pseudogene TRBV3-2) and TRBJ1-1; 7 nucleotides line up with TRBD1. J lost 5 bases, V lost 6 bases, and 27 bases had no gene match. The CDR3 covers 20 residues. CDR1 and CDR2 (germline): LGHDT, YNNKEL (reference sequence). In DNA form, the CDR3 reads TGTGCCAGCAGTCCACTAACACCCCAGGACAGGAGATCTACGGGTACTGAAGCTTTCTTT. It translates to CASSPLTPQDRRSTGTEAFF.

This clone was detected once. This sequence joins TRBV7-2 and TRBJ1-5, with D hard to call. Germline-derived CDR1 and CDR2 are SGHTA and FQGNSA. The CDR3 is 16 amino acids. V lost 2 bases and J 0 bases, leaving 11 bases between the germline ends. CDR3 nucleotide sequence: TGTGCCAGCAGCTTATTCGGTTCCCATAGCAATCAGCCCCAGCATTTT. Amino acids: CASSLFGSHSNQPQHF.

The chain employs TRBV28 and TRBJ2-7; 9 nucleotides line up with TRBD1. Germline CDR1 and CDR2: MDHEN and SYDVKM. The ends lost 5 bases at V and 5 bases at J; junction bases unmatched: 10. CDR3 length: 15 residues. The CDR3 coding sequence is TGTGCCAGCAGTGACCTAGGACAGGGGATCCACGAGCAGTACTTC. It specifies CASSDLGQGIHEQYF.

The CDR3 sequence: CASSYEWNGEKLFF. For the CDR3, the DNA is TGCGCCAGCAGCTATGAATGGAATGGCGAAAAACTGTTTTTT. The chain links TRBV5-1 to TRBJ1-4; D unclear. CDR3 length equals 14 residues. Trimming took 3 bases from V and 8 from J, leaving 14 bases between them. CDR1 is SGHRS and CDR2 is YFSETQ in the germline V gene. Drawing the rest from reference TRBV5-1 and TRBJ1-4, the complete variable domain is KAGVTQTPRYLIKTRGQQVTLSCSPISGHRSVSWYQQTPGQGLQFLFEYFSETQRNKGNFPGRFSGRQFSNSRSEMNVSTLELGDSALYLCASSYEWNGEKLFFGSGTQLSVL.

J is TRBJ2-7 and V is TRBV10-3, with D perhaps being TRBD1 or TRBD2 (5 bases each). Germline-derived CDR1 and CDR2 are ENHRY and SYGVKD. The CDR3 length is 17 residues. V was cut by 3 bases and J by 0 bases, with 18 bases left in between. DNA of the CDR3: TGTGCCATCAGTGACCCCCAGGGACCGACAAGCTCCTACGAGCAGTACTTC. It is translated as CAISDPQGPTSSYEQYF.

V gene TRBV9 combines with J gene TRBJ1-5; D is unclear. V was clipped by 4 bases and J by 0 bases, with 23 bases between them. The CDR3 length is 19 residues. Germline CDR1 SGDLS, CDR2 YYNGEE. As DNA, the CDR3 is TGTGCCAGCAGCACGCGATCGGGCAGAAGAACAGATAGCAATCAGCCCCAGCATTTT. This codes for CASSTRSGRRTDSNQPQHF.

The chain joins TRBV3-1 (or the pseudogene TRBV3-2) to TRBJ2-3; the match to TRBD2 covers 9 bases. V was clipped by 2 bases and J by 5 bases; unmatched bases: 14. The CDR3 contains 18 residues. Germline values: CDR1 LGHDT, CDR2 YNNKEL (reference sequence). The CDR3 DNA follows: TGTGCCAGCAGCCAAAACCCCGCCAGCGGGGGGTTTAAAGATACGCAGTATTTT. Residues: CASSQNPASGGFKDTQYF.

The chain combines TRBV5-1 with TRBJ1-4; D gene uncertain. CDR3 length: 15 amino acids. Trimming removed 0 bases from V and 8 bases from J, with 14 bases in between. Per germline, CDR1 SGHRS and CDR2 YFSETQ. CDR3 sequence reads: CASSLVPGGEEKLFF. The CDR3 coding sequence is TGCGCCAGCAGCTTGGTGCCCGGTGGAGAGGAAAAACTGTTTTTT.

The chain couples TRBV14 to TRBJ1-6; D perhaps matches TRBD1 (6 bases). Germline CDR1 SGHDN, CDR2 FVKESK. V dropped 1 base and J dropped 0 bases, with 13 bases sitting between them. This CDR3 has 18 residues. The CDR3 loop is CASSQGGGLRSYNSPLHF. As DNA, the CDR3 is TGTGCCAGCAGCCAAGGAGGGGGGCTACGCTCCTATAATTCACCCCTCCACTTT.

DNA for the CDR3: TGTGCCAGCAGTTTACGACAGGGAAGTGGAGAGACCCAGTACTTC. This codes for CASSLRQGSGETQYF. The chain employs TRBV28 and TRBJ2-5; 7 bases fit TRBD1. The CDR3 has 15 amino acids. Germline V gives CDR1 MDHEN, CDR2 SYDVKM. V lost 2 bases, J lost 4 bases, and 7 bases stayed unmatched. The full variable domain, its missing parts supplied by reference TRBV28 and TRBJ2-5, is DVKVTQSSRYLVKRTGEKVFLECVQDMDHENMFWYRQDPGLGLRLIYFSYDVKMKEKGDIPEGYSVSREKKERFSLILESASTNQTSMYLCASSLRQGSGETQYFGPGTRLLVL.

In this sample, this clone turned up once. The rearrangement joins TRBV25-1 to TRBJ2-2; D is uncertain. Deletions cut 4 bases from V and 5 bases from J, with 8 bases between. Germline CDR1 is MGHDK and CDR2 is SYGVNS. The CDR3 spans 13 residues. The CDR3 loop reads CASSVAPTGELFF. The CDR3 region has the DNA TGTGCCAGCAGTGTTGCCCCGACCGGGGAGCTGTTTTTT.

This clone was observed once. This CDR3 reads CATSNDRAGANVLTF. The CDR3, as DNA: TGTGCCACCAGCAACGACAGGGCTGGGGCCAACGTCCTGACTTTC. The chain couples TRBV15 to TRBJ2-6; 7 positions match TRBD1. Germline CDR1 is LNHNV and CDR2 is YYDKDF (reference sequence). The CDR3 extends over 15 amino acids. Trimming removed 4 bases from V and 2 bases from J; junction bases left unmatched: 2.

The V and J genes are TRBV7-8 and TRBJ2-1, with a possible D match to TRBD2 (7 bases). V dropped 2 bases and J dropped 9 bases, with 17 bases sitting between them. The length of the CDR3 is 15 residues. CDR1 and CDR2 from the germline V gene are SGHVS and FQNEAQ. CDR3 bases: TGTGCCAGCAGCTTAACGAGGGGGGGCCAGGGTGAGCAGTTCTTC. Protein product: CASSLTRGGQGEQFF.

J is TRBJ1-3 and V is TRBV5-5; perhaps TRBD1 as D (5 bases). The CDR3 runs to 16 residues. The V end lost 0 bases, the J end lost 5 bases, and 15 bases lay between the germline ends. CDR1 is SGHKS and CDR2 is YYEKEE in the germline V gene (reference sequence). The CDR3 sequence is CASSLGLQGLRNTIYF. The DNA of the CDR3 is TGTGCCAGCAGCTTGGGCCTTCAGGGCCTCCGAAACACCATATATTTT.

The V and J genes are TRBV6-1 and TRBJ1-2; TRBD1 might be the D (6 bases). The germline V gene encodes CDR1 MNHNS and CDR2 SASEGT. CDR3 size: 14 residues. V gave up 0 bases and J gave up 7 bases, with 12 bases separating them. For the CDR3, the DNA is TGTGCCAGCAGTGAAGCTGCCAGGGGCACTGGCTACACCTTC. It yields the protein CASSEAARGTGYTF.

J is TRBJ1-1 and V is TRBV7-2, with D tentatively TRBD1 (5 bases). V lost 3 bases to trimming and J lost 6 bases, with 8 bases between them. Per germline, CDR1 SGHTA and CDR2 FQGNSA. CDR3 length: 12 residues. The CDR3 sequence: CASSFGGAEAFF. The CDR3 bases are TGTGCCAGCAGCTTCGGGGGGGCTGAAGCTTTCTTT.

In this sample, this clone turned up a few times. The same CDR3 also results from other DNA sequences found in this sample. The chain carries TRBV6-6 and TRBJ2-1; D is unclear. The CDR3 consists of 13 residues. V lost 0 bases to trimming and J lost 4 bases, with 4 bases between them. The germline gives CDR1 MNHNY, CDR2 SVGAGI (reference sequence). Written as DNA, the CDR3 is TGTGCCAGCAGTTACTCCGAATACAATGAGCAGTTCTTC. Amino acids: CASSYSEYNEQFF.

The rearrangement joins TRBV6-5 to TRBJ1-1, with D maybe TRBD1 (6 bases). CDR1 and CDR2 (germline): MNHEY, SVGAGI. Trimming cost V 4 bases and J 4 bases, with 13 bases left between them. This CDR3 has 14 amino acids. This chain's CDR3 is CASSSTGSATEAFF. The CDR3 DNA reads TGTGCCAGCAGTTCTACAGGGTCGGCCACTGAAGCTTTCTTT.

V and J are TRBV6-5 and TRBJ1-1; weak D call: TRBD1 (6 bases). This CDR3 has 11 amino acids. Germline V gene sequence: CDR1 MNHEY, CDR2 SVGAGI. With 6 bases removed from V and 8 bases from J, the gap between germline ends came to 10 bases. DNA for the CDR3: TGTGCCAGCAGAACAGGGACGGAAGCTTTCTTT. As protein: CASRTGTEAFF.

V gene TRBV29-1 combines with J gene TRBJ2-5; D remains ambiguous. In germline, CDR1 is SQVTM, CDR2 ANQGSEA. There are 11 residues in the CDR3. V was clipped by 5 bases and J by 3 bases, with 7 bases between them. The CDR3 DNA reads as TGCAGCGTTAGGACGGAAGAGACCCAGTACTTC. Translating it yields CSVRTEETQYF.

This chain uses TRBV9 with TRBJ2-5; 9 bases line up with TRBD1. The CDR3 extends over 16 amino acids. V was pared by 4 bases and J by 4 bases, with 11 bases of the junction left unmatched. Germline lookup yields CDR1 SGDLS and CDR2 YYNGEE. DNA for the CDR3: TGTGCCAGCAGCCCACCGCAGACAGGGGGGATAGAGACCCAGTACTTC. Translation: CASSPPQTGGIETQYF.

V and J are TRBV10-2 and TRBJ2-6; D is undetermined. Germline CDR1 reads WSHSY; CDR2 reads SAAADI. Trimming stripped 6 bases from V and 0 bases from J, with 30 bases between. The length of the CDR3 is 22 residues. The CDR3 loop reads CASRSIRSPTHRPLSGANVLTF. Written as DNA, the CDR3 is TGCGCCAGCAGATCCATCAGGTCTCCGACCCATAGACCTCTCTCTGGGGCCAACGTCCTGACTTTC.

The V gene is TRBV5-6, the J gene TRBJ1-4; 7 nucleotides agree with TRBD1. Per the germline V gene, CDR1 is SGHDT and CDR2 is YYEEEE. J was trimmed by 6 bases and V by 4 bases; bases with no gene match: 12. The CDR3 extends over 16 amino acids. CDR3 nucleotide sequence: TGTGCCAGCAGCACTCCCAGACAGGGCCGATATGAAAAACTGTTTTTT. Translating gives CASSTPRQGRYEKLFF. Full variable domain (missing parts from reference TRBV5-6 and TRBJ1-4): DAGVTQSPTHLIKTRGQQVTLRCSPKSGHDTVSWYQQALGQGPQFIFQYYEEEERQRGNFPDRFSGHQFPNYSSELNVNALLLGDSALYLCASSTPRQGRYEKLFFGSGTQLSVL.

This clone has a handful of counts. The chain carries TRBV28 and TRBJ2-7; 7 bases are a match to TRBD2. The ends lost 6 bases at V and 3 bases at J; junction bases unmatched: 8. The CDR3 is 14 residues long. Germline V gene sequence: CDR1 MDHEN, CDR2 SYDVKM. Here the CDR3 DNA reads TGTGCCAGCAGGCGAGCGGGGACTCACTACGAGCAGTACTTC. This encodes CASRRAGTHYEQYF.